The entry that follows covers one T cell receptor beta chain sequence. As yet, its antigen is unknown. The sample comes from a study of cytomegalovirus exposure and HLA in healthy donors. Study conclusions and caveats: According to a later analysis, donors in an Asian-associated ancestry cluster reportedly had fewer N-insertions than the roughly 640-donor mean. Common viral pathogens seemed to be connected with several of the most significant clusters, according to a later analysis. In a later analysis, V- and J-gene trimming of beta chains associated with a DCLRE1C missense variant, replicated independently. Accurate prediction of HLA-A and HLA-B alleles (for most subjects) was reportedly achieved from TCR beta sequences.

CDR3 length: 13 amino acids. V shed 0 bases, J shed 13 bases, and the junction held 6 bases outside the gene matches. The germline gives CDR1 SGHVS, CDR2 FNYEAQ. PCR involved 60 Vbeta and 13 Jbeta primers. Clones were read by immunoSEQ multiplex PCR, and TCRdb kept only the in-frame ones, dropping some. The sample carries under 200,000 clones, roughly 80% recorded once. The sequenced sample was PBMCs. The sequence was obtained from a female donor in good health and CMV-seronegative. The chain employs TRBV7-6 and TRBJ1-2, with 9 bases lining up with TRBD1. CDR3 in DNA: TGTGCCAGCAGCTTAGCGGGAGGGACAGGGATCACCTTC. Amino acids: CASSLAGGTGITF.